A single sample is the source of the 18 T cell receptor beta chains below, sequenced in a study of cytomegalovirus exposure and HLA in healthy donors. Sequencing was performed with immunoSEQ multiplex PCR; in TCRdb, only in-frame clones are kept and a portion is missing. Among roughly 65,000 clones, more than 85% were seen once, and the ten largest hold about 5.2%. Material for sequencing was PBMCs. These receptor sequences come from a man between 18 and 35 years old in good health and CMV-seropositive.

V usage is TRBV2 and J usage is TRBJ2-3; 14 bases fit TRBD2. The CDR3 loop spans 15 amino acids. V dropped 6 bases and J dropped 2; count of bases not matched to a gene: 1. The germline CDR1 and CDR2 sequences are SNHLY and FYNNEI. This chain's CDR3 is CASRGLAGVTDTQYF. The CDR3 nucleotides read TGTGCCAGCAGGGGACTAGCGGGAGTCACAGATACGCAGTATTTT. Filled out from reference TRBV2 and TRBJ2-3, the complete variable domain reads EPEVTQTPSHQVTQMGQEVILRCVPISNHLYFYWYRQILGQKVEFLVSFYNNEISEKSEIFDDQFSVERPDGSNFTLKIRSTKLEDSAMYFCASRGLAGVTDTQYFGPGTRLTVL.

V is TRBV15 and J is TRBJ1-5; no clear D. Trimming pared 0 bases from V and 11 bases from J, leaving 5 bases between. Germline V gene sequence: CDR1 LNHNV, CDR2 YYDKDF (reference sequence). The CDR3 is 11 residues long. CDR3 in amino acids: CATSRDSAQHF. The CDR3 DNA is TGTGCCACCAGCAGAGACTCGGCCCAGCATTTT.

This clone was counted only a few times. This sequence joins TRBV5-4 and TRBJ1-2; TRBD1 agrees at 10 bases. The CDR3 runs to 13 residues. CDR1 is SGHNT, CDR2 YYREEE, per germline (reference sequence). The J segment lost 8 bases and the V segment lost 4 bases, leaving 5 bases of the junction unmatched. The CDR3 DNA reads TGTGCCAGCAGCGCCGGACAGGGGGAAGGCTACACCTTC. It yields the protein CASSAGQGEGYTF.

The table lists this clone with a count of one. The chain employs TRBV28 and TRBJ1-2; 8 nucleotides line up with TRBD1. The V segment lost 1 base and the J segment 6 bases; nucleotides outside the gene matches: 7. The CDR3 is made up of 15 amino acids. Germline loops: CDR1 MDHEN, CDR2 SYDVKM. The CDR3 protein is CASSLSAQGAHGYTF. Here the CDR3 DNA reads TGTGCCAGCAGTTTATCTGCGCAGGGGGCCCATGGCTACACCTTC.

The count of this clone is one. The chain uses TRBV7-6 and TRBJ1-4; 9 nucleotides match TRBD1. The trim removed 5 bases at V and 5 bases at J, leaving 3 bases unmatched. CDR3 length equals 14 residues. CDR1 and CDR2 (germline): SGHVS, FNYEAQ. Written as DNA, the CDR3 is TGTGCCAGCAGCCCGGGACAGGGAAATGAAAAACTGTTTTTT. It codes for CASSPGQGNEKLFF.

The chain joins TRBV7-2 to TRBJ1-2; 8 bases agree with TRBD1. V gave up 1 base and J gave up 4 bases; unmatched junction bases: 8. Germline CDR1 reads SGHTA; CDR2 reads FQGNSA. CDR3 length: 16 residues. The CDR3 reads CASSLDIQGAVYGYTF. The DNA of the CDR3 is TGTGCCAGCAGCTTAGATATCCAGGGGGCAGTCTATGGCTACACCTTC.

V usage is TRBV14 and J usage is TRBJ2-7, with 12 bases identical to TRBD1. J gave up 6 bases and V 6 bases, and 6 bases lay outside the gene matches. Germline-derived CDR1 and CDR2 are SGHDN and FVKESK. The CDR3 sequence is 14 residues long. The CDR3 sequence is CASSPSGQGAEQYF. The CDR3 nucleotides read TGTGCCAGCAGTCCCTCGGGACAGGGGGCCGAGCAGTACTTC.

The V gene is TRBV28, the J gene TRBJ2-7; TRBD1 might be the D (6 bases). The CDR3 extends over 15 amino acids. V lost 7 bases to trimming and J lost 5 bases, with 21 bases between them. Germline values: CDR1 MDHEN, CDR2 SYDVKM. The chain's CDR3 is CASTESRGNPHEQYF. For the CDR3, the DNA is TGTGCCAGCACGGAGAGTAGGGGGAACCCCCACGAGCAGTACTTC. Full variable domain (missing parts from reference TRBV28 and TRBJ2-7): DVKVTQSSRYLVKRTGEKVFLECVQDMDHENMFWYRQDPGLGLRLIYFSYDVKMKEKGDIPEGYSVSREKKERFSLILESASTNQTSMYLCASTESRGNPHEQYFGPGTRLTVT.

This rearrangement joins TRBV2 to TRBJ2-1, with TRBD2 matching over 10 bases. Unmatched junction bases numbered 7, after V lost 8 bases and J lost 6 bases. This CDR3 has 14 residues. In germline, CDR1 is SNHLY, CDR2 FYNNEI. Here the CDR3 reads CASAVGTSANEQFF. CDR3 nucleotides: TGTGCCAGCGCTGTCGGGACTAGCGCCAATGAGCAGTTCTTC.

V and J are TRBV9 and TRBJ2-7; 15 bases match TRBD2. The CDR3 length is 17 residues. Germline V gene sequence: CDR1 SGDLS, CDR2 YYNGEE. The junction had 9 bases not matched to a gene; V was cut back by 3 bases and J by 5 bases. This CDR3 reads CASSGTSGRALVDEQYF. The CDR3 nucleotides read TGTGCCAGCAGCGGGACTAGCGGGAGGGCCCTCGTGGACGAGCAGTACTTC.

A single count supports this clone. The chain uses TRBV19 and TRBJ2-7; 9 bases match TRBD2. This CDR3 spans 13 amino acids. Trimming at V came to 6 bases and at J to 5 bases, leaving 5 bases not matched to a gene. CDR1 LNHDA and CDR2 SQIVND come from the germline V gene (reference sequence). This chain's CDR3 is CASRAGGVHEQYF. CDR3 sequence (DNA): TGTGCCAGTAGGGCGGGAGGGGTCCACGAGCAGTACTTC.

The chain links TRBV30 to TRBJ1-5; D unresolved. This CDR3 spans 13 amino acids. V lost 0 bases and J lost 3, with 6 bases in between. Germline V gives CDR1 GTSNPN, CDR2 SVGIG (reference sequence). For the CDR3, the DNA is TGTGCCTGGAGTGTAACGGTCAATCAGCCCCAGCATTTT. This translates into CAWSVTVNQPQHF. Using reference TRBV30 and TRBJ1-5 for the parts outside the CDR3, the full variable domain is SQTIHQWPATLVQPVGSPLSLECTVEGTSNPNLYWYRQAAGRGLQLLFYSVGIGQISSEVPQNLSASRPQDRQFILSSKKLLLSDSGFYLCAWSVTVNQPQHFGDGTRLSIL.

The V gene is TRBV7-2, the J gene TRBJ1-5; a possible D gene is TRBD1 (5 bases). This CDR3 is 16 amino acids long. The V and J ends lost 1 base and 5 bases respectively, with 15 bases between them. Germline CDR1 SGHTA, CDR2 FQGNSA. In DNA form, the CDR3 reads TGTGCCAGCAGCTTAGGATTTGCAGGGTTGGATCAGCCCCAGCATTTT. Amino acid sequence: CASSLGFAGLDQPQHF.

This clone came up a few times. This chain links TRBV25-1 with TRBJ2-1; TRBD2 might be the D (5 bases). CDR1 MGHDK and CDR2 SYGVNS come from the germline V gene. Trimming removed 6 bases at V and 3 bases at J, with 12 bases between. The CDR3 sequence is 14 residues long. CDR3: CASRRDGIYNEQFF. The CDR3 DNA follows: TGTGCCAGCAGGCGCGACGGGATCTACAATGAGCAGTTCTTC.

This chain joins TRBV7-2 and TRBJ2-1; D is unclear. Germline assignment: CDR1 SGHTA and CDR2 FQGNSA. The CDR3 length is 14 residues. Between the trimmed V and J ends, which lost 4 bases and 7 bases, there was a span of 14 bases. The CDR3 DNA follows: TGTGCCAGCAGCTCCCCCCGCTTCGGGAATGAGCAGTTCTTC. Protein: CASSSPRFGNEQFF.

The J gene is TRBJ1-4, the V gene TRBV5-4, with unresolved D. The CDR3 is 15 amino acids. CDR1 and CDR2 from the germline V gene are SGHNT and YYREEE (reference sequence). Trimming shortened V by 0 bases and J by 1 base, and 7 bases separated the two germline ends. The DNA for the CDR3 is TGTGCCAGCAGCTTGGCGGGTAGAACTAATGAAAAACTGTTTTTT. It specifies CASSLAGRTNEKLFF. The variable domain in full, with the rest retrieved from reference TRBV5-4 and TRBJ1-4, is ETGVTQSPTHLIKTRGQQVTLRCSSQSGHNTVSWYQQALGQGPQFIFQYYREEENGRGNFPPRFSGLQFPNYSSELNVNALELDDSALYLCASSLAGRTNEKLFFGSGTQLSVL.

This clone was recorded a few times. This chain links TRBV28 with TRBJ2-1; D uncertain. The CDR3 runs to 16 residues. The V end was cut by 2 bases, the J end by 0 bases, with 11 bases between. Germline values: CDR1 MDHEN, CDR2 SYDVKM. The CDR3 DNA sequence: TGTGCCAGCAGTTTAAGCTCCTTTGGCTCCTACAATGAGCAGTTCTTC. This translates into CASSLSSFGSYNEQFF.

This chain connects TRBV19 to TRBJ2-7, with 9 bases matching TRBD1. This CDR3 has 13 residues. Germline values: CDR1 LNHDA, CDR2 SQIVND (reference sequence). V shed 6 bases, J shed 6 bases, and the junction held 6 bases outside the gene matches. CDR3 nucleotides: TGTGCCAGTAGCGCCGGGACAGGGTTCGAGCAGTACTTC. Translation: CASSAGTGFEQYF.